The entry below gives a single T cell receptor beta chain sequence along with its context. Its antigen is currently unknown. The germline CDR1 and CDR2 sequences are MGHRA and YSYEKL. The CDR3 extends over 17 amino acids. Trimming removed 3 bases at V and 3 bases at J, with 20 bases between. The sample belongs to a study of cytomegalovirus exposure and HLA in healthy donors. Turning to the study itself: The same platform as the 500 to 700 first-cohort repertoires was used for the 100 to 150 validation repertoires, a later analysis reported.

Separation from the roughly 700-subject first cohort characterized the roughly 110-subject validation cohort, to which the donors belonged. The study's findings and limits: The study put 160 or so TCR beta chains on its list as cytomegalovirus-associated. In vitro, three CMV-associated chains proved specific for CMV antigens.

Generated by immunoSEQ multiplex PCR, the TCRdb table keeps only in-frame clones and is missing some. The sample holds tens of thousands of clones, approximately 84% seen once. The clonotype originates from a woman in her late teens or twenties in good health and CMV-seropositive. The sequenced sample was PBMCs. The chain carries TRBV4-1 and TRBJ1-1; D might be TRBD1 (6 bases). Written as DNA, the CDR3 is TGCGCCAGCAGCCAGTCGGGGGCGCGGGAGGTTCACACTGAAGCTTTCTTT. Its translation is CASSQSGAREVHTEAFF.